Sequencing of this T cell receptor (beta chain) was carried out in a study of blood T cell repertoires in COVID-19. Sequencing was performed with immunoSEQ multiplex PCR; in TCRdb, only in-frame clones are kept and a portion is missing. The data hold about 200,000 clones, with about 82% observed a single time. The V gene's germline CDR1 is LNHNV and CDR2 YYDKDF (reference sequence). With 0 bases clipped from V and 7 bases from J, the junction kept 8 bases outside the gene matches. The CDR3 totals 16 residues. This chain connects TRBV15 to TRBJ1-4; TRBD1 agrees at 7 bases. This TCR was sampled from a man between 40 and 49 years old with acute COVID-19. Sequencing was performed on PBMCs or T cells enriched from blood (not recorded which). In nucleotides, the CDR3 is TGTGCCACCAGCAGAGATGGGGGACAGCCCGGTGAAAAACTGTTTTTT. It codes for CATSRDGGQPGEKLFF.